Listed here is a single T cell receptor beta chain. No antigen is known for it. The germline CDR1 and CDR2 sequences are SGDLS and YYNGEE. The V end was cut by 5 bases, the J end by 3 bases, with 19 bases between. This CDR3 region has 16 residues. These data originate in a study of molecular identifiers for immune sequencing clone quantification. Findings of the study overall: In naive cells, clones above 20 RNA copies held under 1% of molecules, whereas in effector cells they held over 97%.

From the PCR reads, TCRdb called clonotypes with MiXCR, one entry per CDR3 protein. The data contain more than 450,000 distinct CDR3 sequences, 20% to 25% of them singletons. The chain recombines TRBV9 with TRBJ2-3; TRBD1 might be the D (6 bases). This receptor was obtained from a human donor in good health. Some libraries in this study had Jurkat cell RNA spiked in. Source material: naive CD8+ T cells from blood, with Jurkat cell RNA spiked in. Subset of the sample: FACS-sorted CD8+CD4-CCR7+CD45RA+ naive T cells. CDR3 loop: CASREDTGIVTDTQYF. The DNA of the CDR3 is TGTGCCAGCAGGGAGGACACAGGGATCGTAACAGATACGCAGTATTTT.